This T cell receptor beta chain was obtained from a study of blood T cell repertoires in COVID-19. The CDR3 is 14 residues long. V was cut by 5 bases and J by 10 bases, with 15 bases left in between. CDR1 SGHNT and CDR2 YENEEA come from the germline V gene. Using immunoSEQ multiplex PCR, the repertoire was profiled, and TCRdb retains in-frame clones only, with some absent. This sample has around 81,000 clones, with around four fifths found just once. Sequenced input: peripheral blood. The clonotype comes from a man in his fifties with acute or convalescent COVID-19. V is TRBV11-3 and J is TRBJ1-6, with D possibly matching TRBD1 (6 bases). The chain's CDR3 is CASSSRARGSPLHF. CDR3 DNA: TGTGCCAGCAGCAGCCGGGCCAGGGGATCACCCCTCCACTTT.